This TCR beta chain is from a study of Graves' ophthalmopathy and Graves' hyperthyroidism. RNA transcripts were the template, and TCR beta CDR3 regions were amplified from them. HTBI-primed first-round RT-PCR preceded second-round multiplex PCR. A single record per CDR3 protein comes from TCRdb applying MiXCR to the multiplex PCR reads. There are approximately 540,000 distinct CDR3 sequences in the sample; just under 40% occur only once, and 3.5% to 5% lies in the top ten. The CDR3 has 15 amino acids. V shed 5 bases, J shed 10 bases, and the junction held 13 bases outside the gene matches. CDR1 and CDR2 from the germline V gene are SGHTA and FQGNSA. Regarding this clonotype: Its antigen is as yet unknown. A much larger clone differs from this one at a single base, so this may be a read error.

Study-level results: Detected in blood as well were most expanded thyroid clonotypes with frequency above 0.001.

The receptor was derived from an adult man with Graves' hyperthyroidism. What was sequenced was peripheral blood or thyroid tissue (not recorded which). The rearrangement uses TRBV7-2 and TRBJ1-1, with 10 bases lining up with TRBD1. CDR3 nucleotide sequence: TGTGCCAGCAGCCTCATGAGACAGGGGGCTTTTGGAGCTTTCTTT. It translates to CASSLMRQGAFGAFF.